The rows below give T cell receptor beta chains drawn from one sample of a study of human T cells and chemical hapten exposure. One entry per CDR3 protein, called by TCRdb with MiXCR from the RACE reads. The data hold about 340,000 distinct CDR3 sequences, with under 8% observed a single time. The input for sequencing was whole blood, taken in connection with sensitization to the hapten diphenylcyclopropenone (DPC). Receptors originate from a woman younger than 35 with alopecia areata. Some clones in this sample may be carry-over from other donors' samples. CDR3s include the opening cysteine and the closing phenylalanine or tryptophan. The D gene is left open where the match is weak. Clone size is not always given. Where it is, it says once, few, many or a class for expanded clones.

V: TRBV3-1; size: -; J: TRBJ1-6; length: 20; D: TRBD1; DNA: TGTGCCAGCAGCCAAGAAAACCCCCCAAGACAGGGACACTATAATTCACCCCTCCACTTT; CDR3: CASSQENPPRQGHYNSPLHF
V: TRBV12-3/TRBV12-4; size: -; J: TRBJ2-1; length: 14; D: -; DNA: TGTGCCAGCAGTTTGATGTCAGGGATCAATGAGCAGTTCTTC; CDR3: CASSLMSGINEQFF
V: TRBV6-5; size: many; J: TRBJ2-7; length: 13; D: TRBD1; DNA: TGTGCCAGCGGACAGGACGGAAACTACGAGCAGTACTTC; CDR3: CASGQDGNYEQYF
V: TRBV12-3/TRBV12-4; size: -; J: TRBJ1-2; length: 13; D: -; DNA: TGTGCCAGCAGTTTCAACAGGTTCTATGGCTACACCTTC; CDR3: CASSFNRFYGYTF
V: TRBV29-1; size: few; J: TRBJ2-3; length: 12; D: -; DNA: TGCAGCGTTGAAGATAACCGGGATACGCAGTATTTT; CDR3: CSVEDNRDTQYF
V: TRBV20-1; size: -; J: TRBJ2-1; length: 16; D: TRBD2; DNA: TGCAGTGCCGCGTCGGTGGGGCCTAGCGGAGTCAATGAGCAGTTCTTC; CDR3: CSAASVGPSGVNEQFF
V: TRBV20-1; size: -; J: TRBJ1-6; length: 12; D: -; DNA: TGCAGTGCCAGCTCCTATAATTCACCCCTCCACTTT; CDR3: CSASSYNSPLHF
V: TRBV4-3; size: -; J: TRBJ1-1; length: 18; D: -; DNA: TGCGCCAGCAGCCAGTTTAAGGGTTCTTTTACGGAGGACACTGAAGCTTTCTTT; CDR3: CASSQFKGSFTEDTEAFF
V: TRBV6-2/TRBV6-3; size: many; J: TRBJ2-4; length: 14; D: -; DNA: TGTGCCAGCAGTCGTCCGGGACAGCGGGACATTCAGTACTTC; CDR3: CASSRPGQRDIQYF
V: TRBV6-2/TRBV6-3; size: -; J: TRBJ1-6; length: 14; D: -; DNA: TGTGCCAGCAGCGGAGGGAGGTATAATTCACCCCTCCACTTT; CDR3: CASSGGRYNSPLHF
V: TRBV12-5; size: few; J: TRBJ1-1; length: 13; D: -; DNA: TGTGCTAGTGGTTTTGGCCTCGGGGTTGAAGCTTTCTTT; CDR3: CASGFGLGVEAFF